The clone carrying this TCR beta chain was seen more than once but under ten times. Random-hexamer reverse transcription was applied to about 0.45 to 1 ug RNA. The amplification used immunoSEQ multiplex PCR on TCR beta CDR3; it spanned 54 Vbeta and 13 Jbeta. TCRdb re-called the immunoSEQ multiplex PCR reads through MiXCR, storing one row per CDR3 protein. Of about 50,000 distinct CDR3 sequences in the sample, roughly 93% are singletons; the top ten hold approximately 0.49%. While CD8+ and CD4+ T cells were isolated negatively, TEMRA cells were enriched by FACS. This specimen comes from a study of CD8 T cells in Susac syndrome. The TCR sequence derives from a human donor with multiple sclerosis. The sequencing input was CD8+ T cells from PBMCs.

This CDR3 reads CASSLAGAYNEQFF. CDR3 coding DNA: TGTGCCAGCAGCTTGGCCGGGGCATACAATGAGCAGTTCTTC. This chain joins TRBV5-4 and TRBJ2-1, with D tentatively TRBD1 or TRBD2 (5 bases each). Trimming shortened V by 0 bases and J by 4 bases, and 8 bases separated the two germline ends. The CDR3 is made up of 14 amino acids. Germline V gene sequence: CDR1 SGHNT, CDR2 YYREEE (reference sequence).